The table lists the clone carrying this T cell receptor (beta chain) with a few counts. Its antigen is unknown. The data derive from a study of identical twins. Findings and limits, study-wide: Among monozygotic twins, out-of-frame TCR alpha sharing exceeded what models predicted. Out-of-frame alpha sequences shared between twins exhibited an excess of low generation probability. Conclusions rested on cross-sectional statistics rather than following the same donors.

A universal primer site was incorporated via template switching, and the cDNA contained unique molecular identifiers. TCRdb independently ran MiXCR on the 5' RACE reads; one entry per CDR3 protein. Of about 250,000 distinct CDR3 sequences in the sample, about 14% were seen once. Trimming left V 5 bases short and J 7 bases short, with 15 bases between. The CDR3 totals 15 residues. The receptor was isolated from a woman between 18 and 30 years old in good health. The sample consisted of memory (CD45RO+) T cells sorted from blood. The rearrangement joins TRBV12-3 or TRBV12-4 to TRBJ1-6; the D is unclear. CDR3 amino acids: CASSPSVSWNSPLHF. CDR3 in DNA: TGTGCCAGCAGTCCCTCGGTCTCGTGGAATTCACCCCTCCACTTT.